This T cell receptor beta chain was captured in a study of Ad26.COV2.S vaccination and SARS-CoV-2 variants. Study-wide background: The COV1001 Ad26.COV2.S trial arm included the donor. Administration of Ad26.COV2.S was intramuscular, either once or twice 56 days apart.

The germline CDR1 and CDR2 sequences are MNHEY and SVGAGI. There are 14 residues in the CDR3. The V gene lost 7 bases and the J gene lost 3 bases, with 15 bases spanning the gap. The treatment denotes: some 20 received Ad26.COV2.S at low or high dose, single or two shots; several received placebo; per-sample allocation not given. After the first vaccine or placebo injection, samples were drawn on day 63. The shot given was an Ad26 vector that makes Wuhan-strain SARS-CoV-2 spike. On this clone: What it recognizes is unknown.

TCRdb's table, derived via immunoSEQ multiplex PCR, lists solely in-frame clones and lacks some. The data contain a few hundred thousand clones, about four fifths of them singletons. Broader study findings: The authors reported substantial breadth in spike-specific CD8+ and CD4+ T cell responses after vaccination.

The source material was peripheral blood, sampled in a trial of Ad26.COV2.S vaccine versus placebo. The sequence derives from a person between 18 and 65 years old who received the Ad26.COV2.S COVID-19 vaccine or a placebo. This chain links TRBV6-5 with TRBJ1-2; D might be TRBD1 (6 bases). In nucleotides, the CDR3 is TGTGCCAGCATCCCCGGCAGGGGTGACTATGGCTACACCTTC. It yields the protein CASIPGRGDYGYTF.